Listed below are T cell receptor beta chains from one sample, sequenced in a study of cytomegalovirus exposure and HLA in healthy donors. The data were produced by immunoSEQ multiplex PCR, yet TCRdb's version contains in-frame clones alone and is incomplete. Among some 190,000 clones, around 80% were seen once, and the ten largest hold approximately 1.3%. The source material was PBMCs. Receptors originate from a girl aged 5 to 17 in good health and CMV-seropositive. Each CDR3 is given with its conserved first and last residue. D genes are given only for firm matches. Size is omitted from some rows. Given values are once, few, many or a class for expanded clones.

.	TRBD1	TRBJ2-3	TRBV27	TGTGCCAGCAGTTTGGGACGACAGGGGTATACGCAGTATTTT	CASSLGRQGYTQYF
.	TRBD1	TRBJ1-4	TRBV10-2	TGCGCCAGCAGTGGATGGGACAGGGGGTATGAAAAACTGTTTTTT	CASSGWDRGYEKLFF
few	.	TRBJ2-7	TRBV5-1	TGCGCCAGCAGCTTGGCCACACTAGGATCCTACGAGCAGTACTTC	CASSLATLGSYEQYF
once	.	TRBJ2-7	TRBV29-1	TGCAGCGTTGAGTCACGGCAGGGTATATACGAGCAGTACTTC	CSVESRQGIYEQYF
.	.	TRBJ2-7	TRBV16	TGTGCCAGCAGCCAATCGAGACAGCTCCGCGAGCAGTACTTC	CASSQSRQLREQYF
.	.	TRBJ1-3	TRBV12-2	TGTGCAAGTCGCTTAGAGAAATCAGGGGTATCGGGCTCTGGAAACACCATATATTTT	CASRLEKSGVSGSGNTIYF
few	.	TRBJ2-1	TRBV10-3	TGTGCCATCTGGGCTCCCGGGGATGAGCAGTTCTTC	CAIWAPGDEQFF
few	TRBD1	TRBJ2-7	TRBV27	TGTGCCAGCAGTCCTACAGGGGGGAGCTACGAGCAGTACTTC	CASSPTGGSYEQYF
.	.	TRBJ1-1	TRBV19	TGTGCCAGTAGTATTTCCCCCGGCGGGAACACTGAAGCTTTCTTT	CASSISPGGNTEAFF
.	.	TRBJ2-2	TRBV5-1	TGCGCCAGTTGCCCCCTTATAGCGAACACCGGGGAGCTGTTTTTT	CASCPLIANTGELFF
.	TRBD1	TRBJ1-2	TRBV5-1	TGCGCCAGTCATTTGGGGACAGGGTCGGGCTATGGCTACACCTTC	CASHLGTGSGYGYTF
.	TRBD2	TRBJ2-5	TRBV28	TGTGCCAGCAGGGGGACTAAAGAGACCCAGTACTTC	CASRGTKETQYF
once	.	TRBJ2-5	TRBV27	TGTGCCAGCAAATCCAGGGCAGCTAAAGAGACCCAGTACTTC	CASKSRAAKETQYF
.	.	TRBJ2-2	TRBV5-4	TGTGCCAGCAGCTTGAAGCCAGGGCAGACCGGGGAGCTGTTTTTT	CASSLKPGQTGELFF
.	TRBD2	TRBJ2-7	TRBV6-1	TGTGCCAGCAGTGGGTATAGCGGGGGGAGCTCCTACGAGCAGTACTTC	CASSGYSGGSSYEQYF
.	TRBD2	TRBJ2-7	TRBV7-8	TGTGCCAGCAGCTTAGGGATGCTAGCGGGAGTGCGGCGCGAGCAGTACTTC	CASSLGMLAGVRREQYF
.	.	TRBJ2-2	TRBV10-1	TGCGCCAGCAGTGGGGGGCGGCTCCACGGGGAGCTGTTTTTT	CASSGGRLHGELFF
.	TRBD2	TRBJ2-1	TRBV30	TGTGCCTCCCCGACGGGAGGCCCCTACAATGAGCAGTTCTTC	CASPTGGPYNEQFF
.	TRBD1	TRBJ2-1	TRBV7-9	TGTGCCAGCAGCTCAACAGGGGGCTTATTGGAGCAGTTCTTC	CASSSTGGLLEQFF
.	.	TRBJ2-6	TRBV30	TGTGCCTTGGGCGTCTCTGGGGCCAACGTCCTGACTTTC	CALGVSGANVLTF
.	.	TRBJ1-1	TRBV5-6	TGTGCCAGCAGCTTACAGGGCATTGGCACTGAAGCTTTCTTT	CASSLQGIGTEAFF
.	.	TRBJ1-2	TRBV27	TGTGCCAGCAGTTCGGTGGACTATGGCTACACCTTC	CASSSVDYGYTF
once	.	TRBJ1-5	TRBV30	TGTGCCTGGTCAAGGGGCTCCGGGCATCAGCCCCAGCATTTT	CAWSRGSGHQPQHF
.	.	TRBJ1-2	TRBV7-8	TGTGCCAGCAGCCCCAGACAGCTTACTAACTATGGCTACACCTTC	CASSPRQLTNYGYTF
few	.	TRBJ2-7	TRBV7-8	TGTGCCAGCAGCTTAGCTGGTCAGGGAGGGCAGTACTTC	CASSLAGQGGQYF
.	.	TRBJ1-2	TRBV27	TGTGCCAGCAGTTTAAGACCGACAGCCTATGGCTACACCTTC	CASSLRPTAYGYTF
.	.	TRBJ1-4	TRBV30	TGTGCCTGGAACGGACAGACAAATGAAAAACTGTTTTTT	CAWNGQTNEKLFF
few	.	TRBJ2-7	TRBV20-1	TGCAGTGCTAGAGACAGGTTCGAGCAGTACTTC	CSARDRFEQYF
once	TRBD2	TRBJ2-7	TRBV7-6	TGTGCCAGCAGCTTAGGCGGTAGCGGGAGTTATGAGCAGTACTTC	CASSLGGSGSYEQYF
.	.	TRBJ1-2	TRBV4-1	TGCGCCAGCAGCCCCAGGGGTTTTAATGGCTACACCTTC	CASSPRGFNGYTF
.	.	TRBJ2-3	TRBV20-1	TGCGGACTGGAAACAGATACGCAGTATTTT	CGLETDTQYF
once	TRBD1	TRBJ2-7	TRBV23-1	TGCGCCAGCAGTCAAAGAATAGGAGGGACAGGGTTTGTAGACGAGCAGTACTTC	CASSQRIGGTGFVDEQYF
.	.	TRBJ2-1	TRBV5-4	TGTGCCAGCAGCTCCGGGAGTACCGCCTACAATGAGCAGTTCTTC	CASSSGSTAYNEQFF
few	.	TRBJ1-1	TRBV29-1	TGCAGCGTCGACAGCTATCCGGGAGCCTCAAGAGAAGCTTTCTTT	CSVDSYPGASREAFF
.	TRBD1	TRBJ1-4	TRBV2	TGTGCCAGCAGGGGGACAGCTGTTAATGAAAAACTGTTTTTT	CASRGTAVNEKLFF
.	TRBD2	TRBJ2-3	TRBV5-1	TGCGCCAGCAGCTTGGTTGGGGGAGCGGGGACAGATACGCAGTATTTT	CASSLVGGAGTDTQYF
.	.	TRBJ1-3	TRBV4-1	TGCGCCAGCAGCCAAGATACGGTGAGGGTGATTTCTGGAAACACCATATATTTT	CASSQDTVRVISGNTIYF
.	.	TRBJ1-4	TRBV11-3	TGTGCCAGCAGCCTCGGGGGGGGAGAAAAACTGTTTTTT	CASSLGGGEKLFF
.	.	TRBJ2-1	TRBV11-3	TGTGCCAGCAGCTTAATCGGTGGGAGTGAGCAGTTCTTC	CASSLIGGSEQFF
.	TRBD2	TRBJ2-3	TRBV5-1	TGCGCCAGCAGCTTGGTTCCTACCTCTAGCGGGAGAGGCGTCGATACGCAGTATTTT	CASSLVPTSSGRGVDTQYF
.	.	TRBJ2-1	TRBV27	TGTGCCAGCAGTTTTGTGAGCTCCTACAATGAGCAGTTCTTC	CASSFVSSYNEQFF
.	.	TRBJ1-1	TRBV30	TGTGCCTGGAGTGGGCGCGAGGAGGCGAACACTGAAGCTTTCTTT	CAWSGREEANTEAFF